This record concerns one T cell receptor (beta chain) sequence. Its specificity is not known. Moderate-to-severe activity, CAS ≥3, NOSPECS ≥4 and a duration under 3 months were seen in donors with ophthalmopathy. The PBMCs used were ones drawn from 9.5 to 10 ml of fresh peripheral blood. The data were obtained in a study of Graves' ophthalmopathy and Graves' hyperthyroidism. Overall study findings and caveats: Detected in blood as well were most expanded thyroid clonotypes with frequency above 0.001.

Amplifying from RNA transcripts, the study obtained TCR beta CDR3 regions. HTBI primers primed a first-round RT-PCR, and a second-round multiplex PCR followed. TCRdb ran MiXCR on the multiplex PCR reads and lists one entry per CDR3 protein. The repertoire holds about 240,000 distinct CDR3 sequences, 45% seen once, with less than 50% in the top ten. The germline CDR1 and CDR2 sequences are SGHRS and YFSETQ. V lost 2 bases and J lost 2, with 7 bases in between. This CDR3 region has 13 residues. This clonotype was sampled from an adult man with Graves' ophthalmopathy. The rearrangement uses TRBV5-1 and TRBJ1-2, with D uncertain. The sample comprised peripheral blood. The CDR3 loop is CASSFAANYGYTF. The CDR3 DNA follows: TGCGCCAGCAGCTTCGCGGCAAACTATGGCTACACCTTC.